The 30 T cell receptor beta chains below all came from one sample that was sequenced in a study of CD8 T cells in Susac syndrome (dated by TCRdb to about 2019). Receptor amplification or capture employed the immunoSEQ multiplex PCR assay. RNA was extracted using the RNeasy kit, and about 0.5 to 1 ug of the RNA was reverse transcribed with random hexamers. The raw public reads went through TCRdb reprocessing: fastp at Q25, MiXCR clone calling, in-frame beta chains kept. Rows merge per CDR3 protein into single entries with the most common DNA and genes. The sample profile shows about 180,000 distinct CDR3 sequences; roughly 94% of them were found once. 0.085% to 0.1% of the sample rests with the top ten. The sample consisted of CD4+ T cells from PBMCs. The origin of the receptors is a human donor with Susac syndrome.

The chain links TRBV20-1 to TRBJ2-5, with 8 bases matching TRBD1. From germline, CDR1 is DFQATT and CDR2 SNEGSKA (reference sequence). V lost 1 base and J lost 4; bases outside the gene matches: 2. CDR3 length equals 13 residues. CDR3 protein: CSARVGTGETQYF. CDR3 nucleotides: TGCAGTGCTAGAGTTGGGACAGGAGAGACCCAGTACTTC.

This sequence joins TRBV13 and TRBJ1-1; D not certain. Germline V gene sequence: CDR1 PRHDT, CDR2 FYEKMQ (reference sequence). The V end lost 0 bases, the J end lost 0 bases, and 8 bases lay between the germline ends. The CDR3 sequence is 15 residues long. The DNA of the CDR3 is TGTGCCAGCAGCTTAGGGGACGTCCTGAACACTGAAGCTTTCTTT. It codes for CASSLGDVLNTEAFF.

The chain links TRBV30 to TRBJ1-1, with D hard to call. Germline V gives CDR1 GTSNPN, CDR2 SVGIG (reference sequence). This CDR3 contains 11 residues. CDR3 nucleotide sequence: TGTAAAGGCAAGACGAACACTGAAGCTTTCTTT. Its translation is CKGKTNTEAFF.

The sample holds one count of this clonotype. The chain has TRBV20-1 and TRBJ2-7; D unclear. Between the trimmed V and J ends, which lost 0 bases and 2 bases, there was a span of 8 bases. Germline-derived CDR1 and CDR2 are DFQATT and SNEGSKA (reference sequence). The CDR3 has 13 residues. The CDR3 DNA reads as TGCAGTGCTAGAGATTTCAGTACCTACGAGCAGTACTTC. Amino acid sequence: CSARDFSTYEQYF.

The sample holds one count of this clonotype. This rearrangement joins TRBV19 to TRBJ1-6; a weak D match, TRBD1 (5 bases). V lost 2 bases, J lost 4 bases, and 12 bases lay in between. Germline V gene lookup returns CDR1 LNHDA and CDR2 SQIVND (reference sequence). The CDR3 has 16 residues. CDR3 sequence reads: CASSISTPGYNSPLHF. For the CDR3, the DNA is TGTGCCAGTAGTATATCGACTCCAGGGTATAATTCACCCCTCCACTTT.

The chain carries TRBV20-1 and TRBJ2-3, with D possibly being TRBD2 (7 bases). The CDR3 contains 15 residues. Germline V CDR1 and CDR2: DFQATT, SNEGSKA (reference sequence). Trimming took 2 bases from V and 2 from J, leaving 14 bases between them. The CDR3 region is CSARLEGGLTDTQYF. The CDR3 bases are TGCAGTGCTAGACTAGAGGGGGGGCTCACAGATACGCAGTATTTT.

This rearrangement joins TRBV30 to TRBJ2-2; 7 bases match TRBD2. Germline CDR1 is GTSNPN and CDR2 is SVGIG (reference sequence). Trimming cost V 2 bases and J 4 bases; bases outside gene matches: 4. CDR3 length equals 14 residues. CDR3 DNA: TGTGCCTGGAGTCCCGGGGGGTCCACCGGGGAGCTGTTTTTT. Its protein product is CAWSPGGSTGELFF.

V usage is TRBV29-1 and J usage is TRBJ2-5; no definite D call. This CDR3 spans 12 amino acids. V lost 2 bases, J lost 2 bases, and 6 bases lay in between. The V gene's germline CDR1 is SQVTM and CDR2 ANQGSEA. The CDR3 DNA reads as TGCAGCGTTGAATACCCTCAAGAGACCCAGTACTTC. Encoded protein: CSVEYPQETQYF. Full variable domain (remainder filled in from reference TRBV29-1 and TRBJ2-5): SAVISQKPSRDICQRGTSLTIQCQVDSQVTMMFWYRQQPGQSLTLIATANQGSEATYESGFVIDKFPISRPNLTFSTLTVSNMSPEDSSIYLCSVEYPQETQYFGPGTRLLVL.

The chain combines TRBV11-2 with TRBJ1-2, with 9 bases that match TRBD1. V lost 3 bases and J lost 6; bases outside the gene matches: 14. Germline lookup yields CDR1 SGHAT and CDR2 FQNNGV. The CDR3 totals 17 residues. The CDR3 spells CASSFRNPGQGGDGYTF. The CDR3 DNA follows: TGTGCCAGCAGCTTCCGTAACCCGGGACAGGGAGGAGATGGCTACACCTTC.

The chain recombines TRBV20-1 with TRBJ2-7, with 12 bases matching TRBD2. Germline V gives CDR1 DFQATT, CDR2 SNEGSKA (reference sequence). The CDR3 is made up of 15 amino acids. V was clipped by 3 bases and J by 4 bases; unmatched bases: 7. CDR3: CSARSSGRAGYEQYF. CDR3 DNA sequence: TGCAGTGCTAGGTCTAGCGGGAGGGCCGGATACGAGCAGTACTTC.

The table lists this clonotype with a count of one. The chain recombines TRBV29-1 with TRBJ1-2; 8 positions agree with TRBD1. V shed 4 bases and J 6 bases; nucleotides not matched to a gene: 10. Germline lookup yields CDR1 SQVTM and CDR2 ANQGSEA. The CDR3 extends over 14 amino acids. For the CDR3, the DNA is TGCAGCGTTGTGGGAGACAGACAGGGGAATGGCTACACCTTC. Encoded protein: CSVVGDRQGNGYTF.

The V call is TRBV9, the J call TRBJ2-1; D remains ambiguous. Germline CDR1 is SGDLS and CDR2 is YYNGEE. There are 13 residues in the CDR3. V was clipped by 4 bases and J by 7 bases, with 12 bases between them. The CDR3 DNA reads TGTGCCAGCAGCAAGATAACAGCGAATGAGCAGTTCTTC. It translates to CASSKITANEQFF.

The chain joins TRBV7-2 to TRBJ2-4, with 7 bases lining up with TRBD2. The trim removed 5 bases at V and 6 bases at J, leaving 7 bases unmatched. The CDR3 consists of 14 residues. CDR1 is SGHTA and CDR2 is FQGNSA in the germline V gene. CDR3 DNA sequence: TGTGCCAGCAGCCCGAGACTAGCTGGAAACATTCAGTACTTC. It specifies CASSPRLAGNIQYF.

The J gene is TRBJ2-1, the V gene TRBV20-1; 8 bases fit TRBD2. The CDR3 totals 15 residues. The trim removed 2 bases at V and 1 base at J, leaving 4 bases unmatched. Germline CDR1 DFQATT, CDR2 SNEGSKA (reference sequence). The CDR3 here is CSARKTSGSYNEQFF. CDR3 DNA: TGCAGTGCTAGAAAAACTAGCGGTTCCTACAATGAGCAGTTCTTC.

The rearrangement links TRBV27 to TRBJ2-1; 7 nucleotides agree with TRBD1. V lost 5 bases, J lost 5 bases, and 12 bases stayed unmatched. The germline CDR1 and CDR2 sequences are MNHEY and SMNVEV (reference sequence). The CDR3 runs 16 residues. The CDR3 reads CASSPPSRGTNNEQFF. The CDR3 bases are TGTGCCAGCAGTCCCCCGAGCAGGGGGACGAACAATGAGCAGTTCTTC.

This chain links TRBV20-1 with TRBJ2-5; weak D call: TRBD1 (6 bases). Germline V gives CDR1 DFQATT, CDR2 SNEGSKA (reference sequence). CDR3 length: 12 residues. V was clipped by 5 bases and J by 5 bases, with 12 bases between them. The DNA of the CDR3 is TGCAGTGCTTGGGACAAAGGGGAGACCCAGTACTTC. Translation gives CSAWDKGETQYF.

This chain joins TRBV18 and TRBJ2-7, with 9 bases fitting TRBD1. This CDR3 has 16 amino acids. The V segment lost 3 bases and the J segment 4 bases; nucleotides outside the gene matches: 10. The germline CDR1 and CDR2 sequences are KGHSH and LQKENI. CDR3 nucleotide sequence: TGTGCCAGCTCACCGGATTCCGGGACAGGGATGTACGAGCAGTACTTC. Its translation: CASSPDSGTGMYEQYF.

This chain links TRBV5-4 with TRBJ1-2; D possibly corresponds to TRBD1 (6 bases). CDR3 length equals 15 residues. V was trimmed by 0 bases and J by 6 bases, leaving 15 bases between them. CDR1 and CDR2 from the germline V gene are SGHNT and YYREEE (reference sequence). This chain's CDR3 is CASSLVLGRDNGYTF. DNA for the CDR3: TGTGCCAGCAGCTTGGTCCTTGGCAGGGACAATGGCTACACCTTC.

The chain recombines TRBV2 with TRBJ2-3; D unclear. The V end lost 8 bases, the J end lost 2 bases, and 8 bases lay between the germline ends. This CDR3 comprises 12 residues. The germline V gene has CDR1 SNHLY and CDR2 FYNNEI. The CDR3 DNA is TGTGCCAGCCGGTCCGACACAGATACGCAGTATTTT. This sequence encodes CASRSDTDTQYF. Variable domain in full (rest from reference TRBV2 and TRBJ2-3): EPEVTQTPSHQVTQMGQEVILRCVPISNHLYFYWYRQILGQKVEFLVSFYNNEISEKSEIFDDQFSVERPDGSNFTLKIRSTKLEDSAMYFCASRSDTDTQYFGPGTRLTVL.

This chain uses TRBV7-9 with TRBJ2-2; 9 bases are shared with TRBD1. In germline, CDR1 is SEHNR, CDR2 FQNEAQ (reference sequence). CDR3 size: 15 residues. With V trimmed by 4 bases and J by 6 bases, 6 bases remained unmatched. CDR3: CASSWRDRVAGELFF. In DNA, the CDR3 is TGTGCCAGCAGCTGGCGGGACAGGGTGGCCGGGGAGCTGTTTTTT. Filled out from reference TRBV7-9 and TRBJ2-2, the complete variable domain reads DTGVSQNPRHKITKRGQNVTFRCDPISEHNRLYWYRQTLGQGPEFLTYFQNEAQLEKSRLLSDRFSAERPKGSFSTLEIQRTEQGDSAMYLCASSWRDRVAGELFFGEGSRLTVL.

The chain joins TRBV20-1 to TRBJ2-2; 10 bases agree with TRBD2. The CDR3 extends over 17 amino acids. CDR1 is DFQATT, CDR2 SNEGSKA, per germline (reference sequence). With V trimmed by 1 base and J by 0 bases, 5 bases remained unmatched. CDR3 sequence (DNA): TGCAGTGCTAGAGGCCTTACTAGCGGGGCGAACACCGGGGAGCTGTTTTTT. This codes for CSARGLTSGANTGELFF.

The V call is TRBV20-1, the J call TRBJ1-2, with TRBD1 identical over 7 bases. The germline gives CDR1 DFQATT, CDR2 SNEGSKA (reference sequence). The CDR3 extends over 13 amino acids. Trimming removed 5 bases from V and 2 bases from J; junction bases left unmatched: 5. CDR3 protein: CSAVWTGNYGYTF. The CDR3 DNA is TGCAGTGCTGTCTGGACAGGAAACTATGGCTACACCTTC.

The genes are TRBV7-9 and TRBJ1-6; D not certain. The V end was cut by 2 bases, the J end by 3 bases, with 8 bases between. This CDR3 has 15 residues. Germline V gene data show CDR1 as SEHNR and CDR2 as FQNEAQ (reference sequence). CDR3 nucleotides: TGTGCCAGCAGCTTAAATCCCAGCTATAATTCACCCCTCCACTTT. Translated: CASSLNPSYNSPLHF.

The chain uses TRBV9 and TRBJ2-7, with D uncertain. CDR1 and CDR2 (germline): SGDLS, YYNGEE. V was clipped by 0 bases and J by 3 bases, with 10 bases between them. The CDR3 is made up of 14 amino acids. CDR3 in amino acids: CASSVARQIYEQYF. Here the CDR3 DNA reads TGTGCCAGCAGCGTAGCGCGGCAGATCTACGAGCAGTACTTC.

The V and J genes are TRBV20-1 and TRBJ2-3, with 14 positions matching TRBD2. This CDR3 is built from 15 residues. CDR1 DFQATT and CDR2 SNEGSKA come from the germline V gene (reference sequence). Trimming at V came to 6 bases and at J to 5 bases, leaving 7 bases not matched to a gene. As DNA, the CDR3 is TGCAGTGCCTGGGGACTAGCGGGAGTGAGAGATACGCAGTATTTT. As protein: CSAWGLAGVRDTQYF.

The gene calls are TRBV9 and TRBJ2-1; 15 bases line up with TRBD2. The CDR3 sequence is 16 residues long. Germline V CDR1 and CDR2: SGDLS, YYNGEE. The ends lost 3 bases at V and 5 bases at J; junction bases unmatched: 3. Here the CDR3 DNA reads TGTGCCAGCAGCGGCGGACTAGCGGGAGGGAACAATGAGCAGTTCTTC. It yields the protein CASSGGLAGGNNEQFF.

The table lists this clonotype with a count of one. The chain links TRBV7-2 to TRBJ2-7; a weak D match, TRBD1 (5 bases). CDR3 length: 15 amino acids. V was shortened by 0 bases and J by 3 bases, with 12 bases between the two germline ends. The germline V gene encodes CDR1 SGHTA and CDR2 FQGNSA. CDR3: CASSLAWGSHYEQYF. In DNA form, the CDR3 reads TGTGCCAGCAGCTTAGCGTGGGGCAGCCACTACGAGCAGTACTTC.

The chain links TRBV5-4 to TRBJ2-3; 12 bases fit TRBD2. V lost 4 bases to trimming and J lost 2 bases; unmatched junction nucleotides: 5. The germline V gene encodes CDR1 SGHNT and CDR2 YYREEE (reference sequence). There are 16 residues in the CDR3. The CDR3 DNA reads TGTGCCAGCAGCGGTGGACTAGCGGGGTTCACAGATACGCAGTATTTT. Translated: CASSGGLAGFTDTQYF. Together with reference TRBV5-4 and TRBJ2-3, the CDR3 gives the full variable domain: ETGVTQSPTHLIKTRGQQVTLRCSSQSGHNTVSWYQQALGQGPQFIFQYYREEENGRGNFPPRFSGLQFPNYSSELNVNALELDDSALYLCASSGGLAGFTDTQYFGPGTRLTVL.

This clonotype is a singleton in its sample. The chain has TRBV6-1 and TRBJ2-1; TRBD2 matches at 10 bases. Germline-derived CDR1 and CDR2 are MNHNS and SASEGT. V was clipped by 8 bases and J by 4 bases; unmatched bases: 11. The length of the CDR3 is 16 residues. The CDR3 region has the DNA TGTGCCAGCGAGGCTAGCGGGAGCGGGGGTTACAATGAGCAGTTCTTC. This sequence encodes CASEASGSGGYNEQFF.

V usage is TRBV30 and J usage is TRBJ1-2; unclear D gene. Germline V gene lookup returns CDR1 GTSNPN and CDR2 SVGIG (reference sequence). The CDR3 is 14 amino acids. V gave up 0 bases and J gave up 6 bases, with 14 bases separating them. CDR3 residues: CAWSVPPDVNGYTF. The CDR3 DNA reads TGTGCCTGGAGTGTACCCCCGGACGTGAATGGCTACACCTTC.